This TCR beta chain was found in a study of blood T cell repertoires in COVID-19. Study at large: The study drew acute and convalescent COVID-19 samples from the United States, Italy and Spain. Sources were T cells, B-cell-depleted T cells, or PBMCs; the material itself was cDNA or gDNA.

Method: immunoSEQ multiplex PCR; TCRdb's copy keeps in-frame clones and lacks some. This sample has around 250,000 clones, with approximately 91% found just once. The CDR3 loop spans 16 amino acids. Trimming pared 5 bases from V and 1 base from J, leaving 15 bases between. Germline V gene data show CDR1 as MGHRA and CDR2 as YSYEKL. The TCR comes from a woman between 40 and 55 years old who had recovered from COVID-19. The material sequenced was peripheral blood. This rearrangement joins TRBV4-1 to TRBJ2-1; D is possibly TRBD1 (6 bases). The CDR3 DNA reads TGCGCCAGCAGCGGGCCCGCACAGGGATCCTACAATGAGCAGTTCTTC. Amino acid sequence: CASSGPAQGSYNEQFF.